These 2 T cell receptor beta chains were sequenced from one sample in a study of regulatory T cells in long-lasting Graves disease. Assembly of TCR beta libraries relied on iRepertoire HTBI primers together with Arm-PCR of CDR3 regions. TCRdb passed the multiplex PCR reads through MiXCR, listing each CDR3 protein once. The data hold under 300,000 distinct CDR3 sequences, with approximately 20% observed a single time. As to time point: newly diagnosed GD, antithyroid drugs for less than 3 months. Making the TCR library involved RNA that had been extracted from PBMCs. This same sample was also taken into another study, of T cells in Graves' hyperthyroidism and ophthalmopathy.

The input for sequencing was peripheral blood mononuclear cells (PBMCs), taken at new diagnosis, from a patient treated with antithyroid drugs. The source is a woman younger than 45 with Graves disease.

In its sample, this clonotype was seen many times. This chain uses TRBV7-2 with TRBJ2-3, with D possibly being TRBD1 or TRBD2 (5 bases each). The CDR3 loop spans 15 amino acids. Trimming left V 1 base short and J 3 bases short, with 11 bases between. In germline, CDR1 is SGHTA, CDR2 FQGNSA. Here the CDR3 reads CASSLGGILTDTQYF. The CDR3 region has the DNA TGTGCCAGCAGCTTAGGGGGGATCCTGACAGATACGCAGTATTTT.

This clonotype was found many times. This chain joins TRBV24-1 and TRBJ2-3, with D perhaps being TRBD1 or TRBD2 (5 bases each). The V gene's germline CDR1 is KGHDR and CDR2 SFDVKD. Between the trimmed V and J ends, which lost 0 bases and 5 bases, there was a span of 11 bases. CDR3 length equals 15 residues. DNA for the CDR3: TGTGCCACCAGTGATTTGCGGGACCACGGAGATACGCAGTATTTT. This translates into CATSDLRDHGDTQYF.